These 27 T cell receptor beta chains originate from one sample sequenced in a study of tumor-infiltrating lymphocytes in primary liver carcinoma. The template, roughly 550 ng total RNA, yielded TCR beta cDNA made with a constant-region primer. For TCR beta, libraries were produced by three nested multiplex PCR rounds using slightly modified ARM-PCR. In the first two PCR rounds, TRBV1-TRBV30 forward primers were paired with a C-beta reverse primer, and each round lasted approximately 9 cycles. TCRdb reprocessed the multiplex PCR reads with MiXCR, giving one entry per CDR3 protein. In the table there are approximately 310,000 distinct CDR3 sequences, around three fifths of which are singletons. Alongside blood RNA obtained from unsorted whole blood, germline DNA was also extracted. Sequencing was performed on peripheral blood. All receptors derive from a man aged 35 to 55 with primary liver carcinoma and hepatitis B virus infection.

Comments on this clonotype: At one of its ends the junction is not consistent with the germline gene, which may arise from a read error. The CDR3 is CASSQEDRLSERYF. The CDR3 bases are TGCGCCAGCAGCCAAGAGGACAGGCTGTCCGAGCGGTACTTC. J is TRBJ2-7 and V is TRBV4-1; 7 positions agree with TRBD1. This CDR3 has 14 residues. Per germline, CDR1 MGHRA and CDR2 YSYEKL.

This clonotype appeared once. Germline and junction disagree at one end, which may indicate a read error. The genes are TRBV16 and TRBJ1-2, with unresolved D. The CDR3 sequence is 14 residues long. The germline V gene encodes CDR1 KGHSY and CDR2 FQNENV. CDR3 loop: CASSQLVTGYDYTF. In DNA form, the CDR3 reads TGTGCCAGCAGCCAATTGGTAACGGGGTATGACTACACCTTC.

With respect to this clonotype: A read error may account for a junction end that differs from germline. The V call is TRBV5-1, the J call TRBJ2-2, with D perhaps given as TRBD1 or TRBD2 (5 bases each). The CDR3 is 15 residues long. The germline CDR1 and CDR2 sequences are SGHRS and YFSETQ. CDR3 sequence reads: CASSLSGRDTGEPFF. For the CDR3, the DNA is TGCGCCAGCAGCTTGTCAGGGAGAGACACCGGGGAGCCGTTTTTT.

V and J are TRBV11-1 and TRBJ2-7; D is possibly TRBD1 or TRBD2 (5 bases each). The V gene's germline CDR1 is SGHAT and CDR2 FQDESV (reference sequence). The CDR3 consists of 14 residues. The DNA of the CDR3 is TGTACCGGCAGCTATTCGGGGCAGGGCTACGAGCAGTACTTC. Translating it yields CTGSYSGQGYEQYF.

The CDR3 here is CAWSVAGADTQYF. CDR3 in DNA: TGTGCCTGGAGTGTAGCGGGAGCCGATACGCAGTATTTT. This chain connects TRBV30 to TRBJ2-3, with 8 bases aligning to TRBD2. The CDR3 consists of 13 residues. Unmatched junction bases numbered 2, after V lost 0 bases and J lost 6 bases. Germline V gene lookup returns CDR1 GTSNPN and CDR2 SVGIG (reference sequence).

The sample holds many counts of this clonotype. This chain joins TRBV28 and TRBJ1-6; D remains unclear. Germline-derived CDR1 and CDR2 are MDHEN and SYDVKM. There are 14 residues in the CDR3. Trimming took off 3 bases at V and 5 bases at J, with 8 bases between the two ends. The CDR3 spells CASSFGVHNSPLHF. DNA for the CDR3: TGTGCCAGCAGTTTCGGGGTCCATAATTCACCCCTCCACTTT. Together with reference TRBV28 and TRBJ1-6, the CDR3 gives the full variable domain: DVKVTQSSRYLVKRTGEKVFLECVQDMDHENMFWYRQDPGLGLRLIYFSYDVKMKEKGDIPEGYSVSREKKERFSLILESASTNQTSMYLCASSFGVHNSPLHFGNGTRLTVT.

A remark on this clonotype: This CDR3 is missing its conserved last phenylalanine or tryptophan, likely due to a read error. The chain uses TRBV11-1 and TRBJ2-1; D is undetermined. Germline-derived CDR1 and CDR2 are SGHAT and FQDESV (reference sequence). The CDR3 loop spans 16 amino acids. This chain's CDR3 is CASSSSSFLSYNEQFL. In DNA, the CDR3 is TGTGCCAGTAGCTCCTCCTCTTTCCTCTCCTACAATGAGCAGTTCCTC.

Comment on this clonotype: This may arise from a read error, as a much more abundant clone is one base away. The chain uses TRBV4-2 and TRBJ2-1; D tentatively fits TRBD1 or TRBD2 (5 bases each). This CDR3 is built from 15 residues. Germline V gives CDR1 LGHNA, CDR2 YNFKEQ. V lost 1 base to trimming and J lost 8 bases, with 15 bases between them. The CDR3 spells CASSQANGDPHEQFF. DNA of the CDR3: TGTGCCAGCAGCCAAGCTAACGGGGACCCCCATGAGCAGTTCTTC.

The chain combines TRBV6-5 with TRBJ1-4; D gene uncertain. CDR3 length: 15 amino acids. Germline V gives CDR1 MNHEY, CDR2 SVGAGI. Trimming took 6 bases from V and 1 from J, leaving 12 bases between them. In DNA form, the CDR3 reads TGTGCCAGCAGAAACGGTGGGGTAACTAATGAAAAACTGTTTTTT. Its protein product is CASRNGGVTNEKLFF.

A remark on this clonotype: Since a much larger clone is just one base distant, this may be a read error. The chain employs TRBV11-2 and TRBJ1-4; D is uncertain. CDR3 length: 15 amino acids. Germline V gene data show CDR1 as SGHAT and CDR2 as FQNNGV. CDR3 region: CASSLSRGPNENLFF. In DNA form, the CDR3 reads TGTGCCAGCAGCTTGTCCCGCGGACCTAATGAAAATCTGTTTTTT. Variable domain in full (rest from reference TRBV11-2 and TRBJ1-4): EAGVAQSPRYKIIEKRQSVAFWCNPISGHATLYWYQQILGQGPKLLIQFQNNGVVDDSQLPKDRFSAERLKGVDSTLKIQPAKLEDSAVYLCASSLSRGPNENLFFGSGTQLSVL.

J is TRBJ1-5 and V is TRBV7-9, with 9 bases identical to TRBD1. The DNA end is more similar to TRBJ2-3, so the J call may be wrong. The CDR3 loop spans 14 amino acids. Germline V gene sequence: CDR1 SEHNR, CDR2 FQNEAQ (reference sequence). The CDR3 sequence: CASSPGQGDQPQYF. DNA for the CDR3: TGTGCCAGCAGCCCGGGACAGGGTGACCAGCCCCAGTATTTT.

CDR3 residues: CASSLIGGLVIGEQFF. The CDR3 bases are TGTGCCAGCAGCTTAATCGGGGGCCTAGTGATTGGCGAGCAGTTCTTC. The chain has TRBV11-3 and TRBJ2-1; D might be TRBD1 or TRBD2, each matching 6 bases. The V and J ends lost 2 bases and 10 bases respectively, with 21 bases between them. Germline V gene sequence: CDR1 SGHNT, CDR2 YENEEA. This CDR3 region has 16 residues.

About this clonotype: Possible read error: a much larger clone is one base away. This chain connects TRBV6-1 to TRBJ2-3; 13 nucleotides line up with TRBD2. The J segment lost 7 bases and the V segment lost 5 bases, leaving 12 bases of the junction unmatched. This CDR3 is 17 amino acids long. CDR1 MNHNS and CDR2 SASEGT come from the germline V gene. The CDR3 loop is CASSPKRTSGSLNTQYF. The CDR3 DNA reads TGTGCCAGCAGTCCTAAAAGGACTAGCGGGAGCTTGAATACGCAGTATTTT.

Concerning this clonotype: A much larger clone lies a single base off, so this may be a read error. The CDR3 nucleotides read TGTGCCAGCAGTGAGGGGGGGCGAGTACAGCCCCAGCGTTTT. Its translation is CASSEGGRVQPQRF. This chain joins TRBV6-1 and TRBJ1-5; the D gene is possibly TRBD1 (6 bases). CDR1 and CDR2 from the germline V gene are MNHNS and SASEGT. This CDR3 is built from 14 residues.

On this clonotype itself: A much larger clone lies a single base off, so this may be a read error. The chain employs TRBV29-1 and TRBJ2-1; TRBD2 aligns across 11 bases. The CDR3 has 16 amino acids. Germline assignment: CDR1 SQVTM and CDR2 ANQGSEA. The CDR3 coding sequence is TGCAGCGTTTCCGGGACTAGCGGTAGAGGCTACGATGAGCAGTTCTTC. Protein: CSVSGTSGRGYDEQFF.

This chain joins TRBV29-1 and TRBJ2-7, with 10 nucleotides matching TRBD2. This CDR3 is built from 13 residues. After removal of 1 base from V and 10 bases from J, the junction contained 7 bases not matched to a gene. Germline V gives CDR1 SQVTM, CDR2 ANQGSEA. This CDR3 reads CSVEGTSGFEQYF. CDR3 bases: TGCAGCGTTGAAGGGACTAGCGGCTTCGAACAGTACTTC.

This clonotype occurred many times. This chain links TRBV14 with TRBJ1-6, with D perhaps TRBD1 (5 bases). This CDR3 has 17 residues. V lost 0 bases to trimming and J lost 7 bases, with 16 bases between them. From germline, CDR1 is SGHDN and CDR2 FVKESK. The CDR3 sequence is CASSQDRAGLGNSPLHF. CDR3 sequence (DNA): TGTGCCAGCAGCCAAGATCGGGCAGGGCTGGGGAATTCACCCCTCCACTTT.

This chain links TRBV10-3 with TRBJ1-6; 9 nucleotides agree with TRBD1. V shed 3 bases and J 8 bases; nucleotides not matched to a gene: 5. The V gene's germline CDR1 is ENHRY and CDR2 SYGVKD. This CDR3 comprises 15 residues. The CDR3 bases are TGTGCCATCAGTGACACAGGGGGCTCTGATTCACCCCTCCACTTT. The encoded protein is CAISDTGGSDSPLHF.

The table lists this clonotype with many counts. The J gene is TRBJ2-2, the V gene TRBV29-1; D is uncertain. The CDR3 runs to 11 residues. Germline loops: CDR1 SQVTM, CDR2 ANQGSEA. Trimming removed 7 bases at V and 1 base at J, with 4 bases between. The CDR3 sequence: CSGKNTGELFF. The DNA for the CDR3 is TGCAGCGGAAAGAACACCGGGGAGCTGTTTTTT.

About this clonotype itself: One end of the junction fails to match germline, which may point to a read error. The chain uses TRBV14 and TRBJ2-7; no firm D call. Germline assignment: CDR1 SGHDN and CDR2 FVKESK. The CDR3 spans 13 residues. This CDR3 is CASSHEHHYEKYF. The CDR3 DNA is TGTGCCAGCAGTCATGAACATCACTACGAGAAGTACTTC.

For this clonotype: This sequence may be a read error, since a much larger clone differs from it by one base. The chain is built from TRBV5-8 and TRBJ2-1; 8 bases align to TRBD2. Germline V gene lookup returns CDR1 SGHTS and CDR2 YDEGEE. The CDR3 spans 16 residues. The CDR3, as DNA: TGTACCAGCAGCCCCCGGGGTAGCGGGACTTACAATGAGCAGTTCTTC. Translating it yields CTSSPRGSGTYNEQFF.

Turning to this clonotype: A read error may produce the germline difference seen at one junction end. This chain joins TRBV6-6 and TRBJ2-3; 9 positions agree with TRBD1. The length of the CDR3 is 14 residues. Germline assignment: CDR1 MNHNY and CDR2 SVGAGI (reference sequence). CDR3 sequence: CASNRDRATDTRYF. In DNA, the CDR3 is TGTGCCAGCAACCGGGACAGGGCCACAGATACGCGGTATTTT.

This clonotype came up many times. A much larger clone lies a single base off, so this may be a read error. CDR3 in amino acids: CASSLAAGILSYEQYF. DNA of the CDR3: TGTGCCAGCAGCTTAGCGGCGGGCATACTATCCTACGAGCAGTACTTC. The chain uses TRBV11-1 and TRBJ2-7, with a possible D match to TRBD2 (5 bases). Germline CDR1 reads SGHAT; CDR2 reads FQDESV (reference sequence). Trimming removed 0 bases from V and 1 base from J, with 13 bases in between. The CDR3 has 16 amino acids.

The V gene is TRBV6-6, the J gene TRBJ2-1, with a possible D match to TRBD1 (5 bases). The CDR3 spans 15 residues. Germline CDR1 is MNHNY and CDR2 is SVGAGI (reference sequence). The germline V and J ends were trimmed by 4 bases and 9 bases, with 19 bases remaining between them. CDR3 nucleotides: TGTGCCAGCAGTTCACCTACGCTACAGGTGCTTGAGCAGTTCTTC. Translating gives CASSSPTLQVLEQFF.

V and J are TRBV4-2 and TRBJ2-1; TRBD2 matches 8 bases. V trimming: 1 base; J trimming: 4 bases; junction bases outside the gene matches: 3. CDR3 length: 15 residues. CDR1 is LGHNA, CDR2 YNFKEQ, per germline. CDR3 in DNA: TGTGCCAGCAGCCAAGTTAGCGGGGTTTACAATGAGCAGTTCTTC. Its translation is CASSQVSGVYNEQFF.

A word on this clonotype: A single base separates this from a much larger clone, so it may be a read error. The chain carries TRBV10-3 and TRBJ1-2; weak D call: TRBD1 (6 bases). Germline V gene sequence: CDR1 ENHRY, CDR2 SYGVKD. CDR3 length: 13 amino acids. CDR3 residues: CAITAGAGYGYAF. CDR3 nucleotides: TGTGCCATCACCGCAGGGGCGGGCTATGGCTACGCCTTC.

Points on this clonotype: A much larger clone is a single base away; this may be a read error. V gene TRBV6-5 combines with J gene TRBJ2-1; D is possibly TRBD2 (5 bases). V dropped 9 bases and J dropped 6 bases, with 15 bases sitting between them. There are 13 residues in the CDR3. Looked up from germline, CDR1 is MNHEY and CDR2 is SVGAGI. The CDR3 sequence: CASGSVLGNEQFF. CDR3 DNA: TGTGCCAGTGGGAGCGTGTTGGGCAATGAGCAGTTCTTC.